This T cell receptor (beta chain) was sequenced for a study of radiotherapy plus CTLA-4 blockade in lung cancer. Study information: In around 17% of patients, objective responses were seen; roughly 28% had disease control. Study-level findings and limits: In blood, early T cell clone dynamics reportedly predicted response best, together with interferon-beta.

To note about this clone: The antigen is unknown.

Assay: immunoSEQ multiplex PCR; the TCRdb copy retains only in-frame clones and omits some. The data show tens of thousands of clones, with about four fifths seen just once and 4% held by the top ten. V lost 3 bases to trimming and J lost 4 bases; unmatched junction nucleotides: 4. CDR3 size: 14 residues. Germline-derived CDR1 and CDR2 are MGHDK and SYGVNS. People whose metastatic non-small-cell lung cancer was chemo-refractory got focal radiation along with CTLA-4 blockade by ipilimumab. The rearrangement joins TRBV25-1 to TRBJ2-7; 9 nucleotides agree with TRBD1. The TCR originated in a human donor with non-small cell lung cancer who had a partial response to radiotherapy plus ipilimumab. Some clones in this sample may be carry-over from other donors' samples. The starting material was peripheral blood, obtained from a patient treated with radiotherapy plus ipilimumab. The CDR3 here is CASSEFGTGYEQYF. The CDR3 DNA reads as TGTGCCAGCAGTGAGTTTGGGACAGGGTACGAGCAGTACTTC.